Given below is one TCR beta chain in context. The antigen remains undetermined. Generated by immunoSEQ multiplex PCR, the TCRdb table keeps only in-frame clones and is missing some. The sample holds fewer than 110,000 clones, approximately 89% seen once. This sample was taken from a study of T cell responses to AZD1222 COVID-19 vaccine. Study-wide results and caveats: In the spike-specific TCR repertoire, nearly half reportedly target unmutated variant regions. There were repertoire samples only from the period after the peak T cell response. Dominant CD4 TCR responses targeted spike regions 160-218 and 743-854.

Second doses at about 4 or about 12 weeks were pooled. Germline CDR1 is SGHTA and CDR2 is FQGTGA. V was cut by 6 bases and J by 7 bases, with 12 bases left in between. The CDR3 loop spans 12 amino acids. This TCR came from an adult who received the AZD1222 COVID-19 vaccine. The sequenced sample was peripheral blood, obtained 28 days after the second AZD1222 dose. The rearrangement uses TRBV7-3 and TRBJ1-2; the D gene is possibly TRBD1 (6 bases). In DNA, the CDR3 is TGTGCCAGCAGGGAACAGGGTGGTGGCTACACCTTC. It specifies CASREQGGGYTF.